A single sample is the source of the 32 T cell receptor beta chains below, sequenced in a study of T cell responses to AZD1222 COVID-19 vaccine. Using immunoSEQ multiplex PCR, the repertoire was profiled, and TCRdb retains in-frame clones only, with some absent. The data hold about 50,000 clones, with around 85% observed a single time. The sample in question was peripheral blood, obtained on day 0 of AZD1222 vaccination. These receptors were taken from an adult in good health.

The rearrangement joins TRBV11-1 to TRBJ2-7, with D perhaps TRBD1 (6 bases). The germline V gene encodes CDR1 SGHAT and CDR2 FQDESV (reference sequence). The CDR3 consists of 15 residues. V shed 2 bases and J shed 7 bases, with 18 bases lying between them. This CDR3 reads CASSLYRARAGEQYF. CDR3 nucleotide sequence: TGTGCCAGCAGCTTATACAGGGCCCGCGCCGGTGAGCAGTACTTC. Full variable domain (outside the CDR3, taken from reference TRBV11-1 and TRBJ2-7): EAEVAQSPRYKITEKSQAVAFWCDPISGHATLYWYRQILGQGPELLVQFQDESVVDDSQLPKDRFSAERLKGVDSTLKIQPAELGDSAMYLCASSLYRARAGEQYFGPGTRLTVT.

V usage is TRBV5-1 and J usage is TRBJ1-4, with D maybe TRBD1 (6 bases). CDR1 SGHRS and CDR2 YFSETQ come from the germline V gene. Trimming took off 0 bases at V and 8 bases at J, with 14 bases between the two ends. This CDR3 region has 15 residues. CDR3: CASSLEGLRGEKLFF. The DNA of the CDR3 is TGCGCCAGCAGCTTGGAAGGCTTAAGGGGGGAAAAACTGTTTTTT.

In this sample, this clone turned up a few times. The chain links TRBV19 to TRBJ2-2, with D unresolved. This CDR3 region has 13 residues. CDR1 and CDR2 from the germline V gene are LNHDA and SQIVND (reference sequence). V lost 5 bases, J lost 7 bases, and 11 bases lay in between. The CDR3 loop reads CASSRGVGGELFF. The CDR3 DNA is TGTGCCAGTAGTCGCGGTGTCGGCGGGGAGCTGTTTTTT.

This clone was counted a few times. The CDR3 protein is CASSPTQGVGTEAFF. CDR3 bases: TGTGCCAGCTCCCCCACACAGGGGGTAGGGACTGAAGCTTTCTTT. The J gene is TRBJ1-1, the V gene TRBV18, with 8 bases aligning to TRBD1. The CDR3 consists of 15 residues. The trim removed 6 bases at V and 5 bases at J, leaving 11 bases unmatched. Looked up from germline, CDR1 is KGHSH and CDR2 is LQKENI.

V and J are TRBV19 and TRBJ1-1; D is uncertain. The CDR3 length is 13 residues. Trimming removed 1 base at V and 4 bases at J, with 7 bases between. Germline V lookup: CDR1 LNHDA, CDR2 SQIVND (reference sequence). CDR3: CASSIGPLTEAFF. The CDR3 nucleotides read TGTGCCAGTAGTATAGGCCCCCTCACTGAAGCTTTCTTT.

The chain uses TRBV7-9 and TRBJ2-6; 8 nucleotides agree with TRBD1. CDR3 length: 16 amino acids. Germline V lookup: CDR1 SEHNR, CDR2 FQNEAQ (reference sequence). V dropped 1 base and J dropped 8; count of bases not matched to a gene: 7. CDR3 in amino acids: CASSLDGQGRTNVLTF. The CDR3 DNA sequence: TGTGCCAGCAGCTTAGACGGACAGGGTAGAACCAACGTCCTGACTTTC.

This chain connects TRBV7-9 to TRBJ1-4; D is possibly TRBD1 (5 bases). Trimming took off 5 bases at V and 8 bases at J, with 21 bases between the two ends. CDR3 length: 16 amino acids. Per the germline V gene, CDR1 is SEHNR and CDR2 is FQNEAQ (reference sequence). CDR3 sequence (DNA): TGTGCCAGCAGCCCACCGGGGGGGGGAACGGGCGAAAAACTGTTTTTT. Protein: CASSPPGGGTGEKLFF.

The V and J genes are TRBV3-1 (or the pseudogene TRBV3-2) and TRBJ1-3; the D is unclear. The length of the CDR3 is 12 residues. Per germline, CDR1 LGHDT and CDR2 YNNKEL (reference sequence). Trimming took off 3 bases at V and 4 bases at J, with 4 bases between the two ends. CDR3 loop: CASSHSGNTIYF. The CDR3 DNA sequence: TGTGCCAGCAGCCATTCCGGAAACACCATATATTTT.

In this sample, this clone turned up once. The chain recombines TRBV14 with TRBJ2-1, with 10 bases matching TRBD2. From germline, CDR1 is SGHDN and CDR2 FVKESK. The V and J ends lost 1 base and 7 bases, in that order; junction bases with no gene match: 4. The CDR3 length is 15 residues. The CDR3 nucleotides are TGTGCCAGCAGCCAAGCTAGCGGGGGTGGGAATGAGCAGTTCTTC. Translating gives CASSQASGGGNEQFF.

The chain is built from TRBV19 and TRBJ1-2; D not certain. Trimming stripped 8 bases from V and 8 bases from J, with 24 bases between. Germline lookup yields CDR1 LNHDA and CDR2 SQIVND (reference sequence). The CDR3 has 15 residues. The CDR3 spells CASGDHRATRTGYTF. The CDR3 DNA is TGTGCCAGTGGAGACCATCGGGCGACCCGTACCGGCTACACCTTC. The variable domain in full, with the rest retrieved from reference TRBV19 and TRBJ1-2, is DGGITQSPKYLFRKEGQNVTLSCEQNLNHDAMYWYRQDPGQGLRLIYYSQIVNDFQKGDIAEGYSVSREKKESFPLTVTSAQKNPTAFYLCASGDHRATRTGYTFGSGTRLTVV.

J is TRBJ1-2 and V is TRBV4-2, with no clear D. The CDR3 is 14 residues long. V gave up 1 base and J gave up 8 bases, with 14 bases separating them. Germline V gene data show CDR1 as LGHNA and CDR2 as YNFKEQ. Here the CDR3 reads CASSQASESSGYTF. In DNA, the CDR3 is TGTGCCAGCAGCCAAGCGTCTGAGTCGTCGGGCTACACCTTC.

In regard to this clone: One end of the junction varies from germline; a read error may be responsible. V and J are TRBV7-9 and TRBJ2-7; TRBD1 might be the D (6 bases). The germline gives CDR1 SEHNR, CDR2 FQNEAQ (reference sequence). This CDR3 has 12 amino acids. The CDR3, as DNA: TGTGCCAGCCACGGCATAACAGGGTTGTTGCACTTC. As protein: CASHGITGLLHF.

The J gene is TRBJ2-2, the V gene TRBV5-1, with TRBD1 identical over 9 bases. Germline V CDR1 and CDR2: SGHRS, YFSETQ. CDR3 size: 16 residues. Germline trimming cut 3 bases from V and 1 base from J; bases unmatched to any gene: 4. The CDR3 spells CASSSQGALNTGELFF. The CDR3, as DNA: TGCGCCAGCAGCTCACAGGGGGCCCTGAACACCGGGGAGCTGTTTTTT. The whole variable domain, filled in from reference TRBV5-1 and TRBJ2-2, reads KAGVTQTPRYLIKTRGQQVTLSCSPISGHRSVSWYQQTPGQGLQFLFEYFSETQRNKGNFPGRFSGRQFSNSRSEMNVSTLELGDSALYLCASSSQGALNTGELFFGEGSRLTVL.

V usage is TRBV11-1 and J usage is TRBJ2-7, with a tentative D call TRBD2 (7 bases). This CDR3 is 15 amino acids long. Trimming cost V 5 bases and J 5 bases, with 19 bases left between them. Germline V gives CDR1 SGHAT, CDR2 FQDESV (reference sequence). Here the CDR3 reads CASSVSGGYSDEQYF. The CDR3 bases are TGTGCCAGCAGCGTCTCGGGGGGCTATTCCGACGAGCAGTACTTC.

The chain uses TRBV6-5 and TRBJ2-6; D is possibly TRBD1 (5 bases). This CDR3 comprises 14 residues. V was shortened by 8 bases and J by 0 bases, with 8 bases between the two germline ends. Germline-derived CDR1 and CDR2 are MNHEY and SVGAGI. This chain's CDR3 is CASRQISGANVLTF. In DNA, the CDR3 is TGTGCCAGCCGACAGATCTCTGGGGCCAACGTCCTGACTTTC.

This sequence joins TRBV6-5 and TRBJ1-2; a weak D match, TRBD1 (6 bases). Germline-derived CDR1 and CDR2 are MNHEY and SVGAGI. The V and J ends lost 5 bases and 4 bases respectively, with 11 bases between them. The CDR3 is 13 amino acids. CDR3 in amino acids: CASSLQGSYGYTF. CDR3 coding DNA: TGTGCCAGCAGTCTACAGGGAAGCTATGGCTACACCTTC.

The CDR3 loop is CASSQEDQRTQYF. CDR3 DNA sequence: TGCGCCAGCAGCCAAGAGGATCAGCGTACGCAGTATTTT. The V gene is TRBV4-1, the J gene TRBJ2-3; D unresolved. The CDR3 spans 13 residues. CDR1 is MGHRA and CDR2 is YSYEKL in the germline V gene. The V end lost 0 bases, the J end lost 8 bases, and 9 bases lay between the germline ends.

The V gene is TRBV29-1, the J gene TRBJ2-5; D may be TRBD2 (6 bases). The CDR3 consists of 14 residues. Trimming left V 8 bases short and J 0 bases short, with 16 bases between. Germline V CDR1 and CDR2: SQVTM, ANQGSEA. CDR3 bases: TGCAGCCAAACCCCGGGACTCCACCAAGAGACCCAGTACTTC. It yields the protein CSQTPGLHQETQYF.

This clone is a singleton in its sample. Other DNA sequences in this sample translate to the same CDR3. This rearrangement joins TRBV3-1 (or the pseudogene TRBV3-2) to TRBJ1-5; D uncertain. The ends were cut back, 3 bases at V and 6 bases at J, with 6 bases in the middle. This CDR3 is built from 12 residues. Germline values: CDR1 LGHDT, CDR2 YNNKEL (reference sequence). Here the CDR3 reads CASSQRGQPQHF. The CDR3 DNA reads TGTGCCAGCAGCCAGAGAGGTCAGCCCCAGCATTTT.

The chain recombines TRBV15 with TRBJ1-2; 7 nucleotides line up with TRBD1. The CDR3 spans 13 residues. Germline CDR1 and CDR2: LNHNV and YYDKDF (reference sequence). V trimming: 4 bases; J trimming: 11 bases; junction bases outside the gene matches: 10. The CDR3 reads CATSKGTGAGYTF. CDR3 sequence (DNA): TGTGCCACCAGCAAGGGAACAGGGGCAGGATACACCTTC.

This chain links TRBV5-6 with TRBJ2-7; D gene unclear. The CDR3 spans 12 residues. Germline CDR1 is SGHDT and CDR2 is YYEEEE. Trimming stripped 2 bases from V and 0 bases from J, with 3 bases between. The CDR3 loop reads CASSLSSYEQYF. The CDR3 DNA sequence: TGTGCCAGCAGCTTAAGCTCCTACGAGCAGTACTTC.

This clone is a singleton in its sample. The genes are TRBV2 and TRBJ2-7; 9 bases are shared with TRBD2. This CDR3 is 12 amino acids long. Losses at the gene ends were 5 bases for V and 12 bases for J; bases not matched to a gene: 8. CDR1 and CDR2 (germline): SNHLY, FYNNEI. This CDR3 is CASSPGTSLRYF. CDR3 DNA: TGTGCCAGCAGTCCCGGGACTAGCCTACGGTACTTC. Complete variable domain (other parts from reference TRBV2 and TRBJ2-7): EPEVTQTPSHQVTQMGQEVILRCVPISNHLYFYWYRQILGQKVEFLVSFYNNEISEKSEIFDDQFSVERPDGSNFTLKIRSTKLEDSAMYFCASSPGTSLRYFGPGTRLTVT.

The chain has TRBV6-5 and TRBJ2-7, with TRBD1 matching over 9 bases. V was pared by 1 base and J by 1 base, with 2 bases of the junction left unmatched. Germline-derived CDR1 and CDR2 are MNHEY and SVGAGI. This CDR3 has 15 residues. The CDR3 protein is CASSYFGQGSYEQYF. Here the CDR3 DNA reads TGTGCCAGCAGTTACTTTGGACAGGGGTCCTACGAGCAGTACTTC.

The gene calls are TRBV11-1 and TRBJ2-4; the D gene could be TRBD1 or TRBD2 (6 bases each). Between the trimmed V and J ends, which lost 1 base and 2 bases, there was a span of 9 bases. Germline V gives CDR1 SGHAT, CDR2 FQDESV (reference sequence). CDR3 length: 15 amino acids. The CDR3 DNA reads as TGTGCCAGCAGCTTAGGGGGGGCTCCCAAAAACATTCAGTACTTC. Amino acids: CASSLGGAPKNIQYF.

The rearrangement links TRBV29-1 to TRBJ2-7; 7 positions match TRBD1. The CDR3 extends over 14 amino acids. J was trimmed by 0 bases and V by 5 bases; bases with no gene match: 7. Germline values: CDR1 SQVTM, CDR2 ANQGSEA. The chain's CDR3 is CSVLRQGDSYEQYF. CDR3 nucleotide sequence: TGCAGCGTTCTACGACAGGGAGACTCCTACGAGCAGTACTTC.

The rearrangement links TRBV9 to TRBJ1-6; TRBD1 is a possible D gene (6 bases). The V end lost 2 bases, the J end lost 3 bases, and 12 bases lay between the germline ends. The CDR3 has 16 residues. Germline CDR1 and CDR2: SGDLS and YYNGEE. The CDR3 region has the DNA TGTGCCAGCAGCGTCTGGGCACAGGGCTATAATTCACCCCTCCACTTT. Its translation is CASSVWAQGYNSPLHF.

The rearrangement uses TRBV2 and TRBJ1-4; D remains ambiguous. Germline loops: CDR1 SNHLY, CDR2 FYNNEI. V shed 5 bases and J shed 7 bases, with 8 bases lying between them. The CDR3 has 12 residues. The CDR3 here is CASSNPGEKLFF. The DNA of the CDR3 is TGTGCCAGCAGTAACCCGGGTGAAAAACTGTTTTTT.

This chain links TRBV28 with TRBJ2-7, with D unclear. V gave up 6 bases and J gave up 3 bases, with 3 bases separating them. The germline CDR1 and CDR2 sequences are MDHEN and SYDVKM. This CDR3 has 10 amino acids. The DNA of the CDR3 is TGTGCCAGCAGAAACTACGAGCAGTACTTC. Encoded protein: CASRNYEQYF.

The chain carries TRBV7-9 and TRBJ1-2; D ambiguous. Germline assignment: CDR1 SEHNR and CDR2 FQNEAQ (reference sequence). The CDR3 totals 17 residues. Trimming removed 1 base at V and 6 bases at J, with 21 bases between. The CDR3 region has the DNA TGTGCCAGCAGCTTAGGGGAGGGCGAAAAGCGACACCATGGCTACACCTTC. The encoded protein is CASSLGEGEKRHHGYTF.

The chain recombines TRBV18 with TRBJ1-4; D gene uncertain. Germline-derived CDR1 and CDR2 are KGHSH and LQKENI. V lost 4 bases, J lost 0 bases, and 9 bases lay in between. The CDR3 length is 15 residues. The CDR3 protein is CASSLSETTNEKLFF. Written as DNA, the CDR3 is TGTGCCAGCTCACTCTCAGAGACAACTAATGAAAAACTGTTTTTT.

The chain employs TRBV9 and TRBJ2-7; 9 nucleotides agree with TRBD1. CDR1 is SGDLS, CDR2 YYNGEE, per germline. The CDR3 contains 15 residues. Trimming removed 4 bases from V and 4 bases from J; junction bases left unmatched: 9. DNA for the CDR3: TGTGCCAGCAGCCCTTCGACAGGGGGGGTTTACGAGCAGTACTTC. Amino acids: CASSPSTGGVYEQYF.

CDR3 sequence: CASPSVNYEQYF. CDR3 DNA: TGTGCCAGCCCCAGCGTCAACTACGAGCAGTACTTC. V is TRBV6-9 and J is TRBJ2-7; D is unclear. This CDR3 spans 12 amino acids. Trimming removed 8 bases at V and 3 bases at J, with 11 bases between. Germline V gene sequence: CDR1 MNHGY, CDR2 SVAAGI.